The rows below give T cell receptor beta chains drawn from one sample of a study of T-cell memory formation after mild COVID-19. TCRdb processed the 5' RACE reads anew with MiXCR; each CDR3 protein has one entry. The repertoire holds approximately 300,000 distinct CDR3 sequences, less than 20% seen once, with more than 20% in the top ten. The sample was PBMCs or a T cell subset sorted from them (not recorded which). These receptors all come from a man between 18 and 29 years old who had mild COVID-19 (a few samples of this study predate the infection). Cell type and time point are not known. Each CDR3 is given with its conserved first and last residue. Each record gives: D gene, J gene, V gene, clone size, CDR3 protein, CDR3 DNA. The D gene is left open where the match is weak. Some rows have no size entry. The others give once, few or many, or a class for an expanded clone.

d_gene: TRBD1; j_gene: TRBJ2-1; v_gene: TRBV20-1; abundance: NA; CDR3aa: CSARGQGNYNEQFF; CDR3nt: TGCAGTGCTAGGGGACAGGGAAACTACAATGAGCAGTTCTTC
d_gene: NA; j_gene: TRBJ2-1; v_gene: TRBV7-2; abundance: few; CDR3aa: CASSSGGALRSEQFF; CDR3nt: TGTGCCAGCAGCTCTGGGGGGGCCTTGAGGTCTGAGCAGTTCTTC
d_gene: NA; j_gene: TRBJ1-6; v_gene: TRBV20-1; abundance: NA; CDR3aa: CSAVTRNSPLHF; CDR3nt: TGCAGTGCAGTTACAAGAAATTCACCCCTCCACTTT
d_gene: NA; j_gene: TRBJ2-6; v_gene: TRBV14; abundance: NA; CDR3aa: CASSQEAGGANVLTF; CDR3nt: TGTGCCAGCAGCCAAGAGGCCGGTGGGGCCAACGTCCTGACTTTC
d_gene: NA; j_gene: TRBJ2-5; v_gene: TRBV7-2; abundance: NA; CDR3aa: CASSSSNLMWEETQYF; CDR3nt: TGTGCCAGCAGCTCGTCAAACCTGATGTGGGAGGAGACCCAGTACTTC
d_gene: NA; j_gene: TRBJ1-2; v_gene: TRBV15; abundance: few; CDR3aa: CATSRDRGRADGYTF; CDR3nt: TGTGCCACCAGCAGAGACAGGGGTCGGGCGGATGGCTACACCTTC
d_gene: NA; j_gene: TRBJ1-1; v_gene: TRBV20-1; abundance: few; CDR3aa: CSAREQGPGTEAFF; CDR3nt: TGCAGTGCTAGAGAGCAAGGGCCGGGGACTGAAGCTTTCTTT
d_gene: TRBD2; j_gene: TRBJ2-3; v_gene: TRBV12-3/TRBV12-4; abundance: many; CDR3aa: CASTSSGGDTQYF; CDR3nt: TGTGCCAGCACCTCAAGCGGGGGAGATACGCAGTATTTT
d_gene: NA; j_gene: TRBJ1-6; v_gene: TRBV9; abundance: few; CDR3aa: CASSQVQDSPLHF; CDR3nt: TGTGCCAGCAGCCAAGTACAAGATTCACCCCTCCACTTT
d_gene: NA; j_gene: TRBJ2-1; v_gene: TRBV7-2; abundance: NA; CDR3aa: CASSPTRGSYNEQFF; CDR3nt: TGTGCCAGCAGTCCCACCCGGGGCTCCTACAATGAGCAGTTCTTC
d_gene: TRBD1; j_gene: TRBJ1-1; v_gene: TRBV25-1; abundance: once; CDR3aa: CASIGRGNQKAEAFF; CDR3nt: TGTGCCAGCATCGGCAGGGGGAACCAGAAGGCTGAAGCTTTCTTT
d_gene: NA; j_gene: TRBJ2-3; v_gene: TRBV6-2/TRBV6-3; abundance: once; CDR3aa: CASSPSYGGSSTDTQYF; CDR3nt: TGTGCCAGCAGTCCCTCTTATGGGGGATCTAGCACAGATACGCAGTATTTT
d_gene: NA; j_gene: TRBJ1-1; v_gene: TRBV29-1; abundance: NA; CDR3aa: CSVVRTEAFF; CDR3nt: TGCAGCGTTGTCCGGACTGAAGCTTTCTTT
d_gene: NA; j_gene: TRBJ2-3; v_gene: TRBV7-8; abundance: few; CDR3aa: CASSTRQTDTQYF; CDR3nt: TGTGCCAGCAGCACGAGACAGACGGATACGCAGTATTTT
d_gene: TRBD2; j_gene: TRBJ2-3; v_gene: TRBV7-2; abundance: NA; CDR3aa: CASSRGVGLESDTQYF; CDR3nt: TGTGCCAGCTCCCGGGGGGTGGGACTAGAATCAGATACGCAGTATTTT
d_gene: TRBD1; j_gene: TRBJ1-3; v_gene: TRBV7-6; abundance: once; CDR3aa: CASSRTTGGSGNTIYF; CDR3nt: TGTGCCAGCAGCCGGACCACAGGGGGCTCTGGAAACACCATATATTTT
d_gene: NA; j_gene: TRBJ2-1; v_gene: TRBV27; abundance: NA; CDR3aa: CASRKGLFEQFF; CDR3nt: TGTGCCAGCAGGAAGGGTCTATTTGAGCAGTTCTTC
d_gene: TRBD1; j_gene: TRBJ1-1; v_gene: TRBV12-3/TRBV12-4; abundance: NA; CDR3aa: CASSFSDRESKAFF; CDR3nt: TGTGCCAGCAGTTTTTCGGACAGGGAATCCAAAGCTTTCTTT
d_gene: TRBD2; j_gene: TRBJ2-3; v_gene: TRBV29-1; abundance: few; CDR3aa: CSALGPTSGGRKDTQYF; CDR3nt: TGCAGCGCCCTAGGACCGACTAGCGGGGGGCGGAAAGATACGCAGTATTTT
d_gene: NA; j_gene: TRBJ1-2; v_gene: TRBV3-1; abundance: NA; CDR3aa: CASSQVGGNGYTF; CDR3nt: TGTGCCAGCAGCCAAGTGGGCGGGAACGGCTACACCTTC
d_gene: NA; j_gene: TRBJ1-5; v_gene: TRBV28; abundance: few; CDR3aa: CASRPLSQPQHF; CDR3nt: TGTGCCAGCAGGCCTCTCAGTCAGCCCCAGCATTTT
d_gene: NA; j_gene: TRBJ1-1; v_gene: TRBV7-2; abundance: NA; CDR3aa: CASSGGQPNTEAFF; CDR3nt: TGTGCCAGCAGCGGTGGGCAGCCGAACACTGAAGCTTTCTTT
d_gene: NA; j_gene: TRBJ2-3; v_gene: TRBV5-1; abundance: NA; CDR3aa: CASSVQGPDTQYF; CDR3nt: TGCGCCAGCAGCGTACAGGGCCCAGATACGCAGTATTTT
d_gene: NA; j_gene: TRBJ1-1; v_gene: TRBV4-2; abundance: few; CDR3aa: CASSPSTGEAVVNTEAFF; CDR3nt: TGTGCCAGCAGCCCCTCCACGGGGGAGGCGGTTGTGAACACTGAAGCTTTCTTT
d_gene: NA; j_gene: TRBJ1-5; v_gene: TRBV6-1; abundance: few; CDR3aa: CASIPGHGSNQPQHF; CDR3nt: TGTGCCAGCATCCCGGGACATGGAAGCAATCAGCCCCAGCATTTT
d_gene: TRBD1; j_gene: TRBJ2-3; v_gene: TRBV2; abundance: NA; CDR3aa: CASMAGGEDTQYF; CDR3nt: TGTGCCAGCATGGCAGGGGGCGAAGATACGCAGTATTTT
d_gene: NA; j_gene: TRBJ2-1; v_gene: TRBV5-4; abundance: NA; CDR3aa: CASSLAPAAPEGEQFF; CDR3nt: TGTGCCAGCAGCTTGGCCCCAGCGGCCCCGGAGGGTGAGCAGTTCTTC
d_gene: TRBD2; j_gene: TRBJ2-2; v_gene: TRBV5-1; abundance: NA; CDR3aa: CASSFKGPSGESGELFF; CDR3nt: TGCGCCAGCAGCTTTAAAGGGCCTAGCGGGGAGTCCGGGGAGCTGTTTTTT
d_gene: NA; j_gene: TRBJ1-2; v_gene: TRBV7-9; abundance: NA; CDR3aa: CASSLEGGNYGYTF; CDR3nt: TGTGCCAGCAGCTTAGAGGGGGGGAACTATGGCTACACCTTC
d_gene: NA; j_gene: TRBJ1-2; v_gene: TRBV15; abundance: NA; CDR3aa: CATSREGYGYTF; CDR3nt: TGTGCCACCAGCAGAGAAGGCTATGGCTACACCTTC
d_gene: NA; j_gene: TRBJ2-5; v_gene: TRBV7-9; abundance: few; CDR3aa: CASSLARGYQETQYF; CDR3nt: TGTGCCAGCAGCTTAGCGCGCGGGTACCAAGAGACCCAGTACTTC
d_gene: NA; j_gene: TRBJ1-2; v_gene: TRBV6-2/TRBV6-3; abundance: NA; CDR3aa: CASSPSGFGVRGYTF; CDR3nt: TGTGCCAGCAGTCCCAGCGGATTTGGGGTCCGTGGCTACACCTTC
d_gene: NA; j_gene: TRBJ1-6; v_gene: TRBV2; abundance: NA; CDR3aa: CASSETRAGSKPLHF; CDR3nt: TGTGCCAGCAGTGAGACCAGGGCTGGGTCAAAACCCCTCCACTTT
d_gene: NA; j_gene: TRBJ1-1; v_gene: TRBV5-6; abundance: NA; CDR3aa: CASSLEGGGYTEAFF; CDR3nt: TGTGCCAGCAGCTTGGAAGGGGGAGGGTACACTGAAGCTTTCTTT
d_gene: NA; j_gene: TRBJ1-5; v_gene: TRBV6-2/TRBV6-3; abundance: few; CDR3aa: CASSYIRDGNQPQHF; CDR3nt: TGTGCCAGCAGTTATATTAGGGACGGCAATCAGCCCCAGCATTTT
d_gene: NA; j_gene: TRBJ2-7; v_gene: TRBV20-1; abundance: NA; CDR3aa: CSARGGTQPITYEQYF; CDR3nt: TGCAGTGCTAGAGGGGGGACTCAGCCGATAACCTACGAGCAGTACTTC
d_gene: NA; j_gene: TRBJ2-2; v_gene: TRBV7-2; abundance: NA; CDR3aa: CASSRTKRGGELFF; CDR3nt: TGTGCCAGCAGCCGGACTAAAAGGGGCGGGGAGCTGTTTTTT
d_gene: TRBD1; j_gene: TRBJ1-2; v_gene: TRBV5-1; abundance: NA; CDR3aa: CASAAADRSTGGYTF; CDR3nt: TGCGCCAGCGCGGCGGCGGACAGGAGCACAGGGGGCTACACCTTC
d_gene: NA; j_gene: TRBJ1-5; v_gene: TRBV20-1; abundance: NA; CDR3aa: CSAAEDSNQPQHF; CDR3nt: TGCAGTGCTGCCGAGGATAGCAATCAGCCCCAGCATTTT
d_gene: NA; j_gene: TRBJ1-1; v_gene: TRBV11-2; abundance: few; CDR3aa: CASSSDVWTEAFF; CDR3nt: TGTGCCAGCAGCTCCGACGTGTGGACTGAAGCTTTCTTT
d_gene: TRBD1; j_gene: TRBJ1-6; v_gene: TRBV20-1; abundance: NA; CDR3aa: CSARDEGRRGLESPLHF; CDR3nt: TGCAGTGCTAGAGATGAGGGTCGCAGGGGGCTGGAGTCACCCCTCCACTTT
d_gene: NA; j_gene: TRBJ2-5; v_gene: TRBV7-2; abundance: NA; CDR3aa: CASSSTEEGTQYF; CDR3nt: TGTGCCAGCAGCTCTACGGAAGAAGGGACCCAGTACTTC
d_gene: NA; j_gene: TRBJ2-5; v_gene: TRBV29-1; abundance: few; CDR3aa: CSVRLLSQETQYF; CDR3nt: TGCAGCGTTCGCCTCCTATCACAAGAGACCCAGTACTTC
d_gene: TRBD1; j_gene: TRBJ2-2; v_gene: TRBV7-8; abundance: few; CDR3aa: CASSGDRTGTGELFF; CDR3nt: TGTGCCAGCAGCGGAGACCGGACAGGGACCGGGGAGCTGTTTTTT
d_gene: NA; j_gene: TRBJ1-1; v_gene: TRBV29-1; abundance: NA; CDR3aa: CSVERQGRRAFF; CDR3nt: TGCAGCGTTGAGCGGCAGGGTCGTCGAGCTTTCTTT
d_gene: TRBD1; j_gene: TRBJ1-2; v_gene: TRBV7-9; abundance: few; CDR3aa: CASSGDRGFLTNYGYTF; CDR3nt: TGTGCCAGCAGCGGGGACAGGGGGTTTCTTACTAACTATGGCTACACCTTC
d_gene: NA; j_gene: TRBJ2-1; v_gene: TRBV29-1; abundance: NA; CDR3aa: CSVEASNGYNEQFF; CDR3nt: TGCAGCGTTGAGGCATCGAATGGGTACAATGAGCAGTTCTTC
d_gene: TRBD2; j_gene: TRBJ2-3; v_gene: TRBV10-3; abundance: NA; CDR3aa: CAITPRGGSTDTQYF; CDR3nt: TGTGCCATCACCCCACGGGGGGGGAGCACAGATACGCAGTATTTT
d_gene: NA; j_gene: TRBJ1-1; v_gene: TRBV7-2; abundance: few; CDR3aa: CASSLVSVIEAFF; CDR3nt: TGTGCCAGCAGCTTAGTTAGCGTGATTGAAGCTTTCTTT
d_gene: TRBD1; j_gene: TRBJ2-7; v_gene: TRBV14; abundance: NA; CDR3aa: CASSRPGTGNQQYF; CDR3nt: TGTGCCAGCAGTCGTCCCGGGACAGGGAACCAGCAGTACTTC
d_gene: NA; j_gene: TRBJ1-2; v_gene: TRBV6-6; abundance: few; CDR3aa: CASSYGDGPNYGYTF; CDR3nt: TGTGCCAGCAGTTACGGGGACGGCCCTAACTATGGCTACACCTTC
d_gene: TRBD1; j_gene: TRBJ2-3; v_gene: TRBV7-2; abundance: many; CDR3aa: CASSYTTGGRVDTQYF; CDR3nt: TGTGCCAGCAGCTACACGACAGGGGGCAGGGTGGATACGCAGTATTTT
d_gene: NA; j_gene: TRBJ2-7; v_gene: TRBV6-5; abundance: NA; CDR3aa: CASSYSSRTYEQYF; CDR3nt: TGTGCCAGCAGTTACTCTTCTCGAACCTACGAGCAGTACTTC